The following is a T cell receptor beta chain sequence with its context. The antigen is unknown. It was about 10^5 TCR templates that were assayed per sample. Clones were sequenced by immunoSEQ multiplex PCR, and TCRdb holds only the in-frame ones, with some missing. The sample shows roughly 110,000 clones, around 93% of them seen only once. Trimming pared 5 bases from V and 2 bases from J, leaving 25 bases between. The germline V gene encodes CDR1 LGHNT and CDR2 FRNRAP. This CDR3 is 18 amino acids long. This entry belongs to a study of siplizumab effects on memory and regulatory T cells. Broader study findings: Among sequences traceable to unstimulated CD4+ memory cells, alloreactive ones were significantly reduced by siplizumab. Phenotypic classification as naive or memory proved unattainable for roughly 75-96% of proliferating CD4+ or CD8+ clones. Tregs that proliferated in siplizumab cultures did not have their suppressive function confirmed.

The receptor's source is a human donor in good health. The sequencing sample was made of non-Treg CD4+ T cells sorted from blood. This chain connects TRBV12-5 to TRBJ2-7; unclear D gene. CDR3 DNA: TGTGCTAGTGGTCATACTCCAGACGGGTCCCAATCCGCCTACGAGCAGTACTTC. This sequence encodes CASGHTPDGSQSAYEQYF.